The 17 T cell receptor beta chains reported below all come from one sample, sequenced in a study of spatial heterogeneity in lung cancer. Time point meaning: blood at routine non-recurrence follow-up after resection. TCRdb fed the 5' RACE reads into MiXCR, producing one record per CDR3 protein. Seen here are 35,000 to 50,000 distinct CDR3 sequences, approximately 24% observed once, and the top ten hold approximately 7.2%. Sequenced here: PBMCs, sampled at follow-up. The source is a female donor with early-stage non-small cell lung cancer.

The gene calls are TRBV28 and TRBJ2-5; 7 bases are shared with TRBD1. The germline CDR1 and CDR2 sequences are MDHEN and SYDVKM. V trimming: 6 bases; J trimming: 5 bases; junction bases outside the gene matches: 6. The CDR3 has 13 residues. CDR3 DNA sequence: TGTGCCAGCAGACCACAGGGGCCGGAGACCCAGTACTTC. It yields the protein CASRPQGPETQYF. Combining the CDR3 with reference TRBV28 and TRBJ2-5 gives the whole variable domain DVKVTQSSRYLVKRTGEKVFLECVQDMDHENMFWYRQDPGLGLRLIYFSYDVKMKEKGDIPEGYSVSREKKERFSLILESASTNQTSMYLCASRPQGPETQYFGPGTRLLVL.

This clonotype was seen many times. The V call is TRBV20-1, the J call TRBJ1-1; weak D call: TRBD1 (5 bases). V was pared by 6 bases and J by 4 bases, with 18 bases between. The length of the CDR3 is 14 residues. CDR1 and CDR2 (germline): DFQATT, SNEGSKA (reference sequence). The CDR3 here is CSAKHYRLTTEAFF. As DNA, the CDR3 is TGCAGTGCCAAACATTACAGGTTAACCACTGAAGCTTTCTTT.

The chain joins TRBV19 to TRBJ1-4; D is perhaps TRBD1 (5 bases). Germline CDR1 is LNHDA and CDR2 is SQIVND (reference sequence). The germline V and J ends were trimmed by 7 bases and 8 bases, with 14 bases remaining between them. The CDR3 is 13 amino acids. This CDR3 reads CASNGGTEEKLFF. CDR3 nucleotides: TGTGCCAGTAACGGGGGAACGGAAGAAAAACTGTTTTTT.

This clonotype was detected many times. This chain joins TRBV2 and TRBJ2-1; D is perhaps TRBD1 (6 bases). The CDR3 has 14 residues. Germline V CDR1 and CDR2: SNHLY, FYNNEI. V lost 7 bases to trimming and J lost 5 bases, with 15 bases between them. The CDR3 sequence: CASNRGTRDNEQFF. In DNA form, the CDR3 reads TGTGCCAGCAACCGTGGGACAAGGGACAATGAGCAGTTCTTC.

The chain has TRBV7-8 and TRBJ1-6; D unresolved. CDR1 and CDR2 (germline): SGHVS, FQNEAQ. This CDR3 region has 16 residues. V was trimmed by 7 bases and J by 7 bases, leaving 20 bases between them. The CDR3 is CASTLPGEDPNSPLHF. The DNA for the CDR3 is TGTGCCAGCACCCTCCCCGGGGAAGACCCAAATTCACCCCTCCACTTT.

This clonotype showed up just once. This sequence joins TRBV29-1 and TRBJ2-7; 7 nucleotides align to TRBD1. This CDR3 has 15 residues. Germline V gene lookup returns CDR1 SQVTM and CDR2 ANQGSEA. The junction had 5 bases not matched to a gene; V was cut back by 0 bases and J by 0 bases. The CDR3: CSVEDLRDSSYEQYF. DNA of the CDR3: TGCAGCGTTGAAGACCTCCGGGACAGCTCCTACGAGCAGTACTTC.

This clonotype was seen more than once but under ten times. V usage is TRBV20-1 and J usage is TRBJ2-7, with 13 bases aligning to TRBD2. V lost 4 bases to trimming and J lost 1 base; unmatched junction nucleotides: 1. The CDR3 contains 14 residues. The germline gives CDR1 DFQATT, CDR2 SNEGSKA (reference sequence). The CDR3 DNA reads TGCAGTGCTACGGGACTAGCGGGATCCTACGAGCAGTACTTC. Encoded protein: CSATGLAGSYEQYF.

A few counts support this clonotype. The CDR3 region is CASSLQVPGTGELFF. The DNA for the CDR3 is TGCGCCAGCAGCCTACAGGTCCCCGGGACCGGGGAGCTGTTTTTT. The chain links TRBV5-1 to TRBJ2-2; perhaps TRBD1 as D (5 bases). Germline V gives CDR1 SGHRS, CDR2 YFSETQ. Trimming took 4 bases from V and 5 from J, leaving 15 bases between them. There are 15 residues in the CDR3.

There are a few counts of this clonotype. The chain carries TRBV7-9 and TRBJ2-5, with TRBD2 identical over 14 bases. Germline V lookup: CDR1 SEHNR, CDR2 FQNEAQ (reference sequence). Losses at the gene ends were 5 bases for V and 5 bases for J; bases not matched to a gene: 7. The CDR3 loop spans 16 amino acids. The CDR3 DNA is TGTGCCAGCAGCGTTCGACTAGCGGGGGGGCTGGAGACCCAGTACTTC. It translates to CASSVRLAGGLETQYF. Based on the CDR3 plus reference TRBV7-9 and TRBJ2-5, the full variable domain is DTGVSQNPRHKITKRGQNVTFRCDPISEHNRLYWYRQTLGQGPEFLTYFQNEAQLEKSRLLSDRFSAERPKGSFSTLEIQRTEQGDSAMYLCASSVRLAGGLETQYFGPGTRLLVL.

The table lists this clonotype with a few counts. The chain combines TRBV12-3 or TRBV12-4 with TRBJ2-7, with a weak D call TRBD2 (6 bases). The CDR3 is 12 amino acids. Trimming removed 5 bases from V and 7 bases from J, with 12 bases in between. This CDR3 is CASSPGDREQYF. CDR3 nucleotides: TGTGCCAGCAGTCCGGGGGACCGGGAGCAGTACTTC.

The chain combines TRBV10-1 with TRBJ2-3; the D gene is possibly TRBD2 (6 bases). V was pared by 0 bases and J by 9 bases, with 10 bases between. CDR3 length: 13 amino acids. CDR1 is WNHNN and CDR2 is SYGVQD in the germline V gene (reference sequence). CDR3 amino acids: CASSESTRGTQYF. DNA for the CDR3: TGCGCCAGCAGTGAGTCGACTCGGGGGACGCAGTATTTT.

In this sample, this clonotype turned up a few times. The CDR3 sequence: CASSPSLAGAVTQYF. In nucleotides, the CDR3 is TGTGCCAGCAGTCCCTCCCTAGCGGGGGCGGTGACCCAGTACTTC. The genes are TRBV6-5 and TRBJ2-5; 10 bases map to TRBD2. Per the germline V gene, CDR1 is MNHEY and CDR2 is SVGAGI. There are 15 residues in the CDR3. With V trimmed by 5 bases and J by 7 bases, 10 bases remained unmatched.

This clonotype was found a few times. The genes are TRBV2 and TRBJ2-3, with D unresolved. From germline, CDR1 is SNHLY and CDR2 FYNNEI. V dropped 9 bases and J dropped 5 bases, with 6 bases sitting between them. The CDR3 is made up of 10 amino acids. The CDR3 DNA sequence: TGTGCCAGTTGGGGAGATACGCAGTATTTT. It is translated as CASWGDTQYF.

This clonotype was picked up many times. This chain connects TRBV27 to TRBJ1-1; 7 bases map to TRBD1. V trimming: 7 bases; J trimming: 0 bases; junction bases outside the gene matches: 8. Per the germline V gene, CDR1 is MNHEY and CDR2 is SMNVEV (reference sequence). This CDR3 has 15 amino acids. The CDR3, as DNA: TGTGCCAGCACCTTGACAGGGTTGTTGAACACTGAAGCTTTCTTT. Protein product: CASTLTGLLNTEAFF.

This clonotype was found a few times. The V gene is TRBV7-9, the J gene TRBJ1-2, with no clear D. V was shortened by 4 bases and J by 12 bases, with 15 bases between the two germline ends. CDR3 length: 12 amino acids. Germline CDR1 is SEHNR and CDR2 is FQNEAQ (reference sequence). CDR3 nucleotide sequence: TGTGCCAGCAGCTCCCCGGACGGCCCTAACACCTTC. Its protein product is CASSSPDGPNTF.

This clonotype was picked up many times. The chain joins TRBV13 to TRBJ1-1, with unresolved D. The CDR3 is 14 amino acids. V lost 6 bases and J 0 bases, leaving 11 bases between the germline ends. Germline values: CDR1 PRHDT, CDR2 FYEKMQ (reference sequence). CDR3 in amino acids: CASRSQFMNTEAFF. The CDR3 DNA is TGTGCCAGCAGGTCACAGTTTATGAACACTGAAGCTTTCTTT. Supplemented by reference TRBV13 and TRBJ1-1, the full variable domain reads AAGVIQSPRHLIKEKRETATLKCYPIPRHDTVYWYQQGPGQDPQFLISFYEKMQSDKGSIPDRFSAQQFSDYHSELNMSSLELGDSALYFCASRSQFMNTEAFFGQGTRLTVV.

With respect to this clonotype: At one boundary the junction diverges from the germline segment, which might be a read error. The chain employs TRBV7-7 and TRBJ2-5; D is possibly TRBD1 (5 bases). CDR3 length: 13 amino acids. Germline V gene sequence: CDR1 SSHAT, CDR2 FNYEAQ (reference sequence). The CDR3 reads CASSYRSQETQYF. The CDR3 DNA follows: TGTGCTAGCAGTTACAGGAGCCAAGAGACCCAGTACTTC.